Following are 15 T cell receptor beta chains from one sample sequenced in a study of identical twins. TCRdb re-analysed the 5' RACE reads in MiXCR, keeping a single row per CDR3 protein. The sample includes over 15,000 distinct CDR3 sequences, just under 70% of them seen just once. The sequenced sample consisted of memory (CD45RO+) T cells sorted from blood. The source of these receptors is a woman aged 18-29 years in good health. This table probably holds off-target reads from a library built for another chain.

This clonotype was found a few times. This sequence joins TRBV19 and TRBJ2-1; D gene unclear. Germline CDR1 LNHDA, CDR2 SQIVND (reference sequence). Trimming shortened V by 6 bases and J by 6 bases, and 9 bases separated the two germline ends. The CDR3 is made up of 12 amino acids. The CDR3 nucleotides read TGTGCCAGTAGGGACCTCCTCAATGAGCAGTTCTTC. This codes for CASRDLLNEQFF.

In nucleotides, the CDR3 is TGTGCCTGGAAGAAGGACAGGACAAACTATGGCTACACCTTC. It yields the protein CAWKKDRTNYGYTF. This sequence joins TRBV30 and TRBJ1-2; 7 bases agree with TRBD1. Germline CDR1 GTSNPN, CDR2 SVGIG (reference sequence). This CDR3 has 14 amino acids. The junction had 7 bases not matched to a gene; V was cut back by 4 bases and J by 2 bases.

A few counts support this clonotype. V is TRBV29-1 and J is TRBJ2-1; D tentatively reads TRBD1 or TRBD2 (5 bases each). CDR3 length: 14 amino acids. Trimming pared 4 bases from V and 2 bases from J, leaving 12 bases between. Germline lookup yields CDR1 SQVTM and CDR2 ANQGSEA. The CDR3 DNA sequence: TGCAGCGTTGGGGCCCGGGGCCCCTACAATGAGCAGTTCTTC. It encodes CSVGARGPYNEQFF.

This clonotype was seen only a few times. The DNA of the CDR3 is TGTGCCAGCAGTGAAGCGGATGTGCAGTTCTTC. Its protein product is CASSEADVQFF. V usage is TRBV2 and J usage is TRBJ2-1; D uncertain. Germline V gives CDR1 SNHLY, CDR2 FYNNEI. CDR3 length: 11 residues. The V end was cut by 0 bases, the J end by 12 bases, with 6 bases between.

The chain couples TRBV13 to TRBJ2-7; a weak D match, TRBD2 (6 bases). CDR1 PRHDT and CDR2 FYEKMQ come from the germline V gene (reference sequence). CDR3 size: 18 residues. The V end was cut by 1 base, the J end by 0 bases, with 19 bases between. This CDR3 reads CASSLATGLERASYEQYF. The CDR3 DNA follows: TGTGCCAGCAGCTTAGCGACGGGGTTGGAGCGGGCCTCCTACGAGCAGTACTTC.

The V gene is TRBV20-1, the J gene TRBJ2-5; TRBD1 is a possible D gene (6 bases). The V gene's germline CDR1 is DFQATT and CDR2 SNEGSKA (reference sequence). V was trimmed by 6 bases and J by 5 bases, leaving 19 bases between them. This CDR3 contains 14 residues. The CDR3 protein is CSAPGTLPLETQYF. The CDR3 region has the DNA TGCAGTGCCCCCGGGACACTACCACTTGAGACCCAGTACTTC.

The chain couples TRBV9 to TRBJ2-3, with 9 positions matching TRBD2. CDR1 SGDLS and CDR2 YYNGEE come from the germline V gene. The V and J ends lost 4 bases and 2 bases, in that order; junction bases with no gene match: 17. The CDR3 spans 19 residues. The CDR3 region has the DNA TGTGCCAGCAGCCCCCACGGGAGGGGCGGGAGGGCCGCCACAGATACGCAGTATTTT. As protein: CASSPHGRGGRAATDTQYF.

This clonotype turned up a few times. The V gene is TRBV29-1, the J gene TRBJ2-5; 14 positions agree with TRBD2. Trimming took 8 bases from V and 5 from J; bases not matched to a gene: 4. Per germline, CDR1 SQVTM and CDR2 ANQGSEA. The CDR3 loop spans 13 amino acids. This CDR3 reads CSLRTSGRETQYF. Written as DNA, the CDR3 is TGCAGCCTCCGGACTAGCGGGAGGGAGACCCAGTACTTC.

The rearrangement joins TRBV6-1 to TRBJ2-5; 8 bases line up with TRBD1. The V and J ends lost 7 bases and 5 bases, in that order; junction bases with no gene match: 12. CDR1 and CDR2 (germline): MNHNS, SASEGT. The CDR3 is 15 amino acids. CDR3 nucleotides: TGTGCCAGCACCTCCAGGGGGCGAAGCGGGGAGACCCAGTACTTC. Encoded protein: CASTSRGRSGETQYF.

This chain joins TRBV3-1 and TRBJ2-5; either TRBD1 or TRBD2 may fit D (5 bases each). With 1 base removed from V and 5 bases from J, the gap between germline ends came to 23 bases. In germline, CDR1 is LGHDT, CDR2 YNNKEL (reference sequence). The CDR3 spans 18 residues. Written as DNA, the CDR3 is TGTGCCAGCAGCCAAGGTCGCTACCGGGGACGGAAACAGGAGACCCAGTACTTC. This sequence encodes CASSQGRYRGRKQETQYF.

This clonotype was seen more than once but under ten times. The J gene is TRBJ2-1, the V gene TRBV6-2 or TRBV6-3, with D hard to call. CDR1 is MNHEY, CDR2 SVGEGT, per germline. V shed 7 bases and J shed 3 bases, with 4 bases lying between them. The CDR3 has 11 amino acids. The CDR3 DNA follows: TGTGCCAGCACCGACTACAATGAGCAGTTCTTC. It is translated as CASTDYNEQFF.

The chain combines TRBV11-1 with TRBJ2-2; TRBD2 matches at 12 bases. The CDR3 covers 14 residues. V was pared by 5 bases and J by 6 bases, with 1 base of the junction left unmatched. Germline loops: CDR1 SGHAT, CDR2 FQDESV (reference sequence). This chain's CDR3 is CASSRLAGAGELFF. The CDR3 DNA sequence: TGTGCCAGCAGCCGACTAGCGGGAGCCGGGGAGCTGTTTTTT.

Here the CDR3 DNA reads TGTGCCAGCAGTTACTCTCAGGGGGTTGAAGCTTTCTTT. As protein: CASSYSQGVEAFF. The V and J genes are TRBV6-5 and TRBJ1-1, with 7 positions matching TRBD1. The germline gives CDR1 MNHEY, CDR2 SVGAGI. The junction had 2 bases not matched to a gene; V was cut back by 0 bases and J by 7 bases. The length of the CDR3 is 13 residues.

In regard to this clonotype: One end of the junction does not line up with germline, which may come from a read error. The gene calls are TRBV18 and TRBJ2-1, with TRBD1 matching 8 bases. The CDR3 loop spans 15 amino acids. CDR1 and CDR2 from the germline V gene are KGHSH and LQKENI. The CDR3 DNA follows: TGTGCCAGCTCACCCGGGACAGGTGTCTACAGTGAGCAGTTCTTC. It specifies CASSPGTGVYSEQFF.

The chain joins TRBV6-1 to TRBJ2-2; D is uncertain. Trimming removed 6 bases from V and 6 bases from J, with 14 bases in between. CDR1 MNHNS and CDR2 SASEGT come from the germline V gene. This CDR3 comprises 14 residues. The CDR3 spells CASRPGGSSGELFF. The CDR3 region has the DNA TGTGCCAGCAGACCCGGCGGTAGTTCCGGGGAGCTGTTTTTT.